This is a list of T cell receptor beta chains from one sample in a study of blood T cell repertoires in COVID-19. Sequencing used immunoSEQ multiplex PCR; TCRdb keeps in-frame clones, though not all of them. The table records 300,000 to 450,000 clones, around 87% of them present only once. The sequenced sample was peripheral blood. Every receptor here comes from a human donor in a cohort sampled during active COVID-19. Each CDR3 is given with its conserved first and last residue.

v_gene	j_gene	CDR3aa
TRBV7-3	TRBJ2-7	CASSPNSGLGAYEQHF
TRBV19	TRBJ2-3	CASSPPGDTQYF
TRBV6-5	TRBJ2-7	CASRQDRVGYEQYF
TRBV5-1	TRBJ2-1	CASSLGLAGYNEQFF
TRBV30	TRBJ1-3	CAWKTGRSGNTIYF
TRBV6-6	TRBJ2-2	CASSLRLTQTGELFF
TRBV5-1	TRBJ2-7	CASSLLWFFSYEQYF
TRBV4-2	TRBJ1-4	CASSQGQGVEKLFF
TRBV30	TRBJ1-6	CAWVDRGDSPLHF
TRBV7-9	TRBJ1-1	CASSLRGTEAFF
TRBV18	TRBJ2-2	CASSLTQGARTGELFF
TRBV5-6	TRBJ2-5	CASSLLVRETQYF
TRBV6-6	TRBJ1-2	CASRLTVGQGEGYTF
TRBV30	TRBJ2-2	CAWRGQINTGELFF
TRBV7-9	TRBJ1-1	CASSPPYTEAFF
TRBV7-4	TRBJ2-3	CASSGHQAERTDTQYF
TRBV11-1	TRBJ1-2	CASSLTGYGYTF
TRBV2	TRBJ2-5	CANTRDRGPQETQYF